A selection of T cell receptor beta chains follows, all from one sample in a study of blood T cell repertoires in COVID-19. Some clones are missing from TCRdb's copy, which holds only in-frame ones; the method was immunoSEQ multiplex PCR. The sample consists of about 270,000 clones, 85% to 90% of them appearing once. The sequenced sample consisted of peripheral blood. These receptors came from a woman aged 25 to 39 with COVID-19, enrolled during active disease. Both conserved end residues are part of each CDR3. The D gene is left open where the match is weak. The listing skips clone size in some rows; elsewhere it reads once, few, many or a size class.

TRBV9	-	TRBJ1-2	TRBD1	TGTGCCAGCGGAACGGGACAGGGGAACTATGGCTACACCTTC	CASGTGQGNYGYTF
TRBV2	-	TRBJ1-5	TRBD1	TGTGCCAGCAGTGGGGACAGGGTGGGTCAGCCCCAGCATTTT	CASSGDRVGQPQHF
TRBV6-5	-	TRBJ1-1	-	TGTGCCAGCAGCATTGCCGGGGCTGAAGCTTTCTTT	CASSIAGAEAFF
TRBV10-1	-	TRBJ2-5	-	TGCGCCAGCAGTGATATACAAGAGACCCAGTACTTC	CASSDIQETQYF
TRBV4-1	-	TRBJ2-7	TRBD1	TGCGCCAGCAGCCAAGAAGGCAGGACAGGAACGGACGGCTACGAGCAGTACTTC	CASSQEGRTGTDGYEQYF
TRBV6-5	-	TRBJ2-1	TRBD2	TGTGCCAGCAGTTACTCGTGGGCGGGGGGGCCCCATGAGCAGTTCTTC	CASSYSWAGGPHEQFF
TRBV11-2	-	TRBJ2-3	-	TGTGCCAGCAGCTTGGATAGCCTCGATACGCAGTATTTT	CASSLDSLDTQYF
TRBV19	-	TRBJ2-3	TRBD1	TGTGCCAGTAGTGTCACGGACAGGGTAGAAGATACGCAGTATTTT	CASSVTDRVEDTQYF
TRBV10-2	once	TRBJ1-1	-	TGCGCCAGCAGACCCGACACGCGTCTTGAAGCTTTCTTT	CASRPDTRLEAFF
TRBV6-5	-	TRBJ2-7	TRBD1	TGTGCCAGCAGTTACTCTTCGGACAGGGGAGTCCACGAGCAGTACTTC	CASSYSSDRGVHEQYF
TRBV19	-	TRBJ2-1	-	TGTGCCAGTAGTCCGGACTGGAGCTCCTACAATGAGCAGTTCTTC	CASSPDWSSYNEQFF
TRBV6-6	-	TRBJ2-3	-	TGTGCCAGCAGCCGCCAGGCTCAAGATACGCAGTATTTT	CASSRQAQDTQYF
TRBV7-9	-	TRBJ2-2	-	TGTGCCAGCAGCGTGTCAGGGGCCTACGGGGAGCTGTTTTTT	CASSVSGAYGELFF
TRBV7-6	-	TRBJ1-3	TRBD1	TGTGCCAGCAGCCACCCCGGGACAGACTCTGGAAACACCATATATTTT	CASSHPGTDSGNTIYF
TRBV12-3/TRBV12-4	once	TRBJ1-2	TRBD1	TGTGCCAGCAACAGGGGAGATGGCTACACCTTC	CASNRGDGYTF
TRBV6-1	-	TRBJ2-3	-	TGTGCCAGCAGTGAACCCCGACAGGGCACAGATACGCAGTATTTT	CASSEPRQGTDTQYF
TRBV9	-	TRBJ2-5	TRBD2	TGTGCCAGCAGCACCCGCGGGGGGGAACATCAAGAGACCCAGTACTTC	CASSTRGGEHQETQYF
TRBV9	-	TRBJ2-1	TRBD2	TGTGCCAGCAGTGTAGCGGGGGAGGGGGATGAGCAGTTCTTC	CASSVAGEGDEQFF
TRBV29-1	-	TRBJ2-6	-	TGCAGCGTCAACCCGACAGGCCTCTCTGGGGCCAACGTCCTGACTTTC	CSVNPTGLSGANVLTF
TRBV5-8	-	TRBJ1-5	-	TGTGCCAGCAGTCGCCGTGGGAGGGTCTATAGCAATCAGCCCCAGCATTTT	CASSRRGRVYSNQPQHF